Presented here are 18 T cell receptor beta chains from one specimen sequenced in a study of glioma-infiltrating T cells after dendritic cell vaccination. The assay was immunoSEQ multiplex PCR, and TCRdb's table has in-frame clones only and misses some. The sample yields roughly 90,000 clones, 80% to 90% seen once. Specimen: blood, collected before dendritic cell vaccination. These receptors were obtained from a human donor with glioblastoma.

The gene calls are TRBV28 and TRBJ2-7, with 9 bases identical to TRBD2. CDR3 length equals 14 residues. Trimming took 5 bases from V and 3 from J; bases not matched to a gene: 5. The germline gives CDR1 MDHEN, CDR2 SYDVKM. The CDR3 loop is CASSEGLANYEQYF. The CDR3 DNA sequence: TGTGCCAGCAGTGAGGGACTAGCAAACTACGAGCAGTACTTC.

The chain uses TRBV27 and TRBJ2-5, with D tentatively TRBD1 (6 bases). This CDR3 has 15 amino acids. V was trimmed by 5 bases and J by 2 bases, leaving 15 bases between them. CDR1 and CDR2 from the germline V gene are MNHEY and SMNVEV (reference sequence). CDR3 DNA sequence: TGTGCCAGCAGTCCGCCGGGTAGGGGGCAAGAGACCCAGTACTTC. The encoded protein is CASSPPGRGQETQYF.

This clone has more than one count but fewer than ten. V is TRBV30 and J is TRBJ1-1; 11 bases are a match to TRBD1. The CDR3 has 13 residues. J gave up 0 bases and V 8 bases, and 2 bases lay outside the gene matches. Germline loops: CDR1 GTSNPN, CDR2 SVGIG (reference sequence). The CDR3 spells CARTGGLNTEAFF. DNA for the CDR3: TGTGCCCGGACAGGGGGCTTGAACACTGAAGCTTTCTTT.

V usage is TRBV6-4 and J usage is TRBJ1-5; D is unresolved. Per germline, CDR1 MRHNA and CDR2 SNTAGT. This CDR3 is 13 amino acids long. V dropped 0 bases and J dropped 4 bases, with 4 bases sitting between them. CDR3 nucleotides: TGTGCCAGCAGTGACTCCCCTAATCAGCCCCAGCATTTT. Translation: CASSDSPNQPQHF.

The genes are TRBV5-1 and TRBJ2-3, with TRBD2 matching 10 bases. V gave up 4 bases and J gave up 4 bases; unmatched junction bases: 6. Germline-derived CDR1 and CDR2 are SGHRS and YFSETQ. The CDR3 length is 15 residues. The CDR3, as DNA: TGCGCCAGCAGCGGGATAGCGGGGGGCCCAGATACGCAGTATTTT. Protein: CASSGIAGGPDTQYF.

V is TRBV7-2 and J is TRBJ2-3, with TRBD2 identical over 10 bases. Germline V CDR1 and CDR2: SGHTA, FQGNSA. The CDR3 runs 16 residues. V was clipped by 4 bases and J by 4 bases; unmatched bases: 8. Written as DNA, the CDR3 is TGTGCCAGCAGCTCTAGCGGGAGAAGGAGTGCAGATACGCAGTATTTT. It translates to CASSSSGRRSADTQYF.

This chain connects TRBV5-1 to TRBJ2-1; 7 bases line up with TRBD1. This CDR3 comprises 15 residues. CDR1 is SGHRS, CDR2 YFSETQ, per germline. V lost 4 bases and J lost 5; bases outside the gene matches: 9. Here the CDR3 reads CASSPRQGLDNEQFF. The CDR3, as DNA: TGCGCCAGCAGCCCGAGACAGGGCTTGGACAATGAGCAGTTCTTC.

CDR3: CASSLYSEYEEQYF. CDR3 bases: TGTGCCAGCAGCTTGTATAGTGAGTACGAGGAGCAGTACTTC. The chain recombines TRBV5-5 with TRBJ2-7; D uncertain. The CDR3 spans 14 residues. Germline CDR1 SGHKS, CDR2 YYEKEE (reference sequence). Trimming cost V 1 base and J 7 bases, with 15 bases left between them.

The rearrangement links TRBV6-5 to TRBJ2-3, with 10 nucleotides matching TRBD1. Germline V gene lookup returns CDR1 MNHEY and CDR2 SVGAGI. J was trimmed by 7 bases and V by 5 bases; bases with no gene match: 6. The CDR3 sequence is 14 residues long. CDR3 amino acids: CASSPGQGGYTQYF. The CDR3 DNA reads TGTGCCAGCAGTCCAGGACAGGGGGGCTATACGCAGTATTTT.

The chain links TRBV2 to TRBJ2-3; a weak D match, TRBD2 (6 bases). Between the trimmed V and J ends, which lost 5 bases and 0 bases, there was a span of 12 bases. The CDR3 has 15 amino acids. Germline CDR1 SNHLY, CDR2 FYNNEI. In DNA, the CDR3 is TGTGCCAGCAGTATCGGTAGCGGTAGCACAGATACGCAGTATTTT. It encodes CASSIGSGSTDTQYF.

The V call is TRBV30, the J call TRBJ2-5; 8 bases agree with TRBD1. There are 14 residues in the CDR3. The V gene end was trimmed by 2 bases and the J gene end by 2 bases; junction bases not matched to a gene: 4. Germline CDR1 reads GTSNPN; CDR2 reads SVGIG (reference sequence). The CDR3 spells CAWSTTGGQETQYF. Here the CDR3 DNA reads TGTGCCTGGAGTACCACAGGGGGGCAAGAGACCCAGTACTTC.

The chain uses TRBV9 and TRBJ2-5; TRBD2 aligns across 10 bases. The V gene's germline CDR1 is SGDLS and CDR2 YYNGEE. The J segment lost 0 bases and the V segment lost 3 bases, leaving 2 bases of the junction unmatched. The CDR3 covers 15 residues. CDR3 bases: TGTGCCAGCAGCGCTAGCGGGGGAAACCAAGAGACCCAGTACTTC. It encodes CASSASGGNQETQYF.

The chain recombines TRBV5-1 with TRBJ2-3; D is possibly TRBD2 (5 bases). The germline CDR1 and CDR2 sequences are SGHRS and YFSETQ. The CDR3 has 15 residues. Between the trimmed V and J ends, which lost 5 bases and 4 bases, there was a span of 17 bases. The CDR3, as DNA: TGCGCCAGCAGGGAAACTAGTTATGTGCCAGATACGCAGTATTTT. Amino acids: CASRETSYVPDTQYF.

As for this clone: Sequence at one end of the junction differs from germline and may be a read error. The rearrangement uses TRBV5-1 and TRBJ2-7, with 12 bases identical to TRBD1. The CDR3 contains 14 residues. Germline V lookup: CDR1 SGHRS, CDR2 YFSETQ. This chain's CDR3 is CASRLGQGADEQYF. The CDR3 region has the DNA TGCGCCAGCAGGTTGGGACAGGGGGCCGACGAGCAGTACTTC.

The J gene is TRBJ2-1, the V gene TRBV9, with TRBD2 matching 10 bases. Germline CDR1 is SGDLS and CDR2 is YYNGEE. V was pared by 4 bases and J by 6 bases, with 10 bases of the junction left unmatched. This CDR3 spans 16 amino acids. CDR3 region: CASSHTIAGGGNEQFF. CDR3 sequence (DNA): TGTGCCAGCAGCCATACAATAGCGGGAGGTGGCAATGAGCAGTTCTTC.

The chain has TRBV28 and TRBJ2-3; D is perhaps TRBD1 (6 bases). The ends were cut back, 2 bases at V and 6 bases at J, with 12 bases in the middle. CDR3 length equals 14 residues. Per the germline V gene, CDR1 is MDHEN and CDR2 is SYDVKM. The CDR3 spells CASSLGTPRDTQYF. The CDR3 DNA reads as TGTGCCAGCAGTTTAGGGACACCGCGGGATACGCAGTATTTT.

V and J are TRBV25-1 and TRBJ2-2, with a weak D call TRBD1 (5 bases). The CDR3 consists of 15 residues. Between the trimmed V and J ends, which lost 1 base and 3 bases, there was a span of 9 bases. Germline loops: CDR1 MGHDK, CDR2 SYGVNS. CDR3 in DNA: TGTGCCAGCAGTGAATTGCTAGGGGACACCGGGGAGCTGTTTTTT. Amino acids: CASSELLGDTGELFF.

The chain carries TRBV27 and TRBJ1-1; the D gene is possibly TRBD1 (6 bases). Germline V gene lookup returns CDR1 MNHEY and CDR2 SMNVEV (reference sequence). Trimming stripped 6 bases from V and 4 bases from J, with 15 bases between. This CDR3 contains 14 residues. CDR3 in amino acids: CASSWTEDGTEAFF. Written as DNA, the CDR3 is TGTGCCAGCAGCTGGACAGAAGACGGCACTGAAGCTTTCTTT.